What follows are 17 T cell receptor beta chains derived from one specimen sequenced in a study of cytomegalovirus exposure and HLA in healthy donors. Profiled with immunoSEQ multiplex PCR; TCRdb holds only in-frame clones, not every one. The sample contains about 180,000 clones, about 83% of which appear only once. Specimen: PBMCs. These TCRs come from a woman aged 25 to 39 in good health and CMV-seronegative.

V usage is TRBV19 and J usage is TRBJ2-1; TRBD1 is a possible D gene (5 bases). From germline, CDR1 is LNHDA and CDR2 SQIVND (reference sequence). The ends were cut back, 5 bases at V and 6 bases at J, with 11 bases in the middle. CDR3 length equals 13 residues. The CDR3 DNA reads TGTGCCAGTAGTCAGGGTTGGGGCAATGAGCAGTTCTTC. This gives the protein CASSQGWGNEQFF.

This chain links TRBV5-1 with TRBJ1-4; no clear D. From germline, CDR1 is SGHRS and CDR2 YFSETQ. The CDR3 loop spans 14 amino acids. Between the trimmed V and J ends, which lost 3 bases and 11 bases, there was a span of 17 bases. The CDR3, as DNA: TGCGCCAGCAGCTCCGGCGGCCCCGGCGAGAAACTGTTTTTT. It encodes CASSSGGPGEKLFF. Based on the CDR3 plus reference TRBV5-1 and TRBJ1-4, the full variable domain is KAGVTQTPRYLIKTRGQQVTLSCSPISGHRSVSWYQQTPGQGLQFLFEYFSETQRNKGNFPGRFSGRQFSNSRSEMNVSTLELGDSALYLCASSSGGPGEKLFFGSGTQLSVL.

This clone has more than one count but fewer than ten. CDR3 sequence reads: CASSFAVSTEAFF. The CDR3 DNA sequence: TGTGCCAGCAGCTTCGCGGTAAGCACTGAAGCTTTCTTT. This chain links TRBV5-5 with TRBJ1-1; no reliable D call. The V end was cut by 2 bases, the J end by 4 bases, with 9 bases between. Germline CDR1 reads SGHKS; CDR2 reads YYEKEE (reference sequence). CDR3 length: 13 residues.

The CDR3 bases are TGTGCCAGCAGTCGTCGGGGAATTGGCTATGGCTACACCTTC. This translates into CASSRRGIGYGYTF. The rearrangement uses TRBV25-1 and TRBJ1-2; D uncertain. The CDR3 is 14 residues long. The V gene lost 5 bases and the J gene lost 4 bases, with 14 bases spanning the gap. The germline gives CDR1 MGHDK, CDR2 SYGVNS.

The CDR3, as DNA: TGTGCCATCAGTGAGACTAGCGGCTTGGGAGATACGCAGTATTTT. Translated, it gives CAISETSGLGDTQYF. This rearrangement joins TRBV10-3 to TRBJ2-3, with 8 positions matching TRBD2. The CDR3 sequence is 15 residues long. V lost 2 bases, J lost 5 bases, and 6 bases stayed unmatched. Germline CDR1 reads ENHRY; CDR2 reads SYGVKD.

The genes are TRBV2 and TRBJ1-3; no clear D. CDR3 length equals 18 residues. V lost 6 bases and J lost 0, with 21 bases in between. Germline V gives CDR1 SNHLY, CDR2 FYNNEI. The chain's CDR3 is CASSPNRLRDRSGNTIYF. In DNA form, the CDR3 reads TGTGCCAGCAGCCCGAACAGACTAAGAGACCGCTCTGGAAACACCATATATTTT.

The chain links TRBV7-2 to TRBJ2-2; D remains unclear. Trimming removed 0 bases from V and 2 bases from J, with 4 bases in between. Per the germline V gene, CDR1 is SGHTA and CDR2 is FQGNSA. The CDR3 extends over 14 amino acids. CDR3 region: CASSLASNTGELFF. For the CDR3, the DNA is TGTGCCAGCAGCTTAGCTAGCAACACCGGGGAGCTGTTTTTT.

V and J are TRBV5-1 and TRBJ2-1; unclear D gene. Trimming took off 0 bases at V and 5 bases at J, with 6 bases between the two ends. Germline-derived CDR1 and CDR2 are SGHRS and YFSETQ. There are 13 residues in the CDR3. The CDR3 region has the DNA TGCGCCAGCAGCTTGGGACTGGACAATGAGCAGTTCTTC. This translates into CASSLGLDNEQFF.

The genes are TRBV7-8 and TRBJ1-2; D might be TRBD1 (5 bases). Trimming stripped 3 bases from V and 3 bases from J, with 17 bases between. The length of the CDR3 is 16 residues. Germline V lookup: CDR1 SGHVS, CDR2 FQNEAQ. In DNA form, the CDR3 reads TGTGCCAGCAGCTTGGGATCGTCAGGGAGGGACTATGGCTACACCTTC. It encodes CASSLGSSGRDYGYTF.

This chain connects TRBV19 to TRBJ1-1; the D is unclear. Per germline, CDR1 LNHDA and CDR2 SQIVND (reference sequence). The CDR3 is 12 residues long. Between the trimmed V and J ends, which lost 4 bases and 4 bases, there was a span of 7 bases. CDR3 nucleotides: TGTGCCAGTAGTAAAGGGAGCACTGAAGCTTTCTTT. Translation: CASSKGSTEAFF. Full variable domain (outside the CDR3, taken from reference TRBV19 and TRBJ1-1): DGGITQSPKYLFRKEGQNVTLSCEQNLNHDAMYWYRQDPGQGLRLIYYSQIVNDFQKGDIAEGYSVSREKKESFPLTVTSAQKNPTAFYLCASSKGSTEAFFGQGTRLTVV.

J is TRBJ2-5 and V is TRBV5-4; 9 bases are shared with TRBD1. CDR1 is SGHNT, CDR2 YYREEE, per germline (reference sequence). There are 15 residues in the CDR3. The junction had 9 bases not matched to a gene; V was cut back by 4 bases and J by 5 bases. CDR3 DNA sequence: TGTGCCAGCAGCCCCACAGGGGGCAATCTGGAGACCCAGTACTTC. Translation gives CASSPTGGNLETQYF.

V usage is TRBV27 and J usage is TRBJ2-2, with no clear D. CDR1 is MNHEY, CDR2 SMNVEV, per germline (reference sequence). V lost 1 base to trimming and J lost 0 bases, with 21 bases between them. The CDR3 loop spans 20 amino acids. The CDR3 loop is CASSLLSFGRNHANTGELFF. The DNA of the CDR3 is TGTGCCAGCAGTTTATTGTCTTTTGGTAGAAACCACGCGAACACCGGGGAGCTGTTTTTT.

The gene calls are TRBV5-1 and TRBJ2-3; tentative D call: TRBD2 (6 bases). The germline V gene encodes CDR1 SGHRS and CDR2 YFSETQ. CDR3 length: 13 residues. Trimming removed 4 bases from V and 9 bases from J, with 15 bases in between. The CDR3: CASSPLTAGTQYF. The CDR3 nucleotides read TGCGCCAGCAGCCCACTAACAGCGGGCACGCAGTATTTT.

The DNA for the CDR3 is TGTGCCAGCAGCTTTACAGGGGCCGGCGGGGAGCTGTTTTTT. Its translation: CASSFTGAGGELFF. The V and J genes are TRBV5-6 and TRBJ2-2; 7 bases match TRBD1. This CDR3 is built from 14 residues. The V gene end was trimmed by 2 bases and the J gene end by 7 bases; junction bases not matched to a gene: 5. Germline V CDR1 and CDR2: SGHDT, YYEEEE.

The chain recombines TRBV4-1 with TRBJ1-1, with unresolved D. CDR3 size: 17 residues. Trimming shortened V by 3 bases and J by 4 bases, and 21 bases separated the two germline ends. CDR1 and CDR2 from the germline V gene are MGHRA and YSYEKL. The CDR3 here is CASSHAPLGGSGTEAFF. The CDR3 region has the DNA TGCGCCAGCAGCCATGCCCCCTTGGGAGGGTCGGGCACTGAAGCTTTCTTT.

A single count supports this clone. The chain employs TRBV7-9 and TRBJ2-3, with 9 bases fitting TRBD1. CDR3 length: 15 amino acids. J was trimmed by 6 bases and V by 6 bases; bases with no gene match: 10. Germline assignment: CDR1 SEHNR and CDR2 FQNEAQ (reference sequence). CDR3 nucleotide sequence: TGTGCCAGCAGTCTACCGGGACAGGGTGTGGATACGCAGTATTTT. It specifies CASSLPGQGVDTQYF.

The rearrangement joins TRBV19 to TRBJ2-7; 7 nucleotides agree with TRBD1. This CDR3 region has 15 residues. CDR1 and CDR2 (germline): LNHDA, SQIVND (reference sequence). The trim removed 1 base at V and 3 bases at J, leaving 6 bases unmatched. The CDR3 DNA reads as TGTGCCAGTAGTATAGGTTGGGACAGAATCTACGAGCAGTACTTC. Translating it yields CASSIGWDRIYEQYF.